This TCR beta chain was documented in a study of spatial heterogeneity in lung cancer (dated by TCRdb to the late 2010s). Study-level background: Beta-chain transcripts were consistently detected in greater numbers than alpha-chain transcripts, which likely reflects a higher abundance of beta-chain transcripts. Nonsynonymous mutation counts, determined by whole-exome sequencing of tumor tissue, were related to TCR repertoire features. TCR alpha and beta repertoires were quantitatively compared across multiple tumor regions, matched nontumor lung and blood in non-small cell lung cancer. At surgery, both alpha and beta chains were TCR-sequenced in more than 200 tumor regions, fewer than 85 matched nontumor lung samples and a few dozen PBMC samples. In the raw uncorrected reads, each unique combination of TCR and UMI appeared on average more than ten times. General conclusions and limits of the study: Additional single-cell paired TCR alpha and beta sequencing was considered necessary to confirm, at a functional level, the hypothesis that regional TCRs recognize regional mutations. Ubiquitous expanded tumor TCRs showed up in blood more often at tumor resection than at routine follow-up.

What the time point label conveys for this sample: sample taken at primary tumor resection. TCR sequencing used whole RNA extracted from tumor and nontumor lung tissue, or from cryopreserved PBMC samples, without cell sorting. Samples were obtained from roughly 72 patients with early-stage, untreated non-small cell lung cancer from the lung TRACERx cohort. Only patients with enough RNA available from two or more tumor regions were chosen for TCR sequencing. This clonotype has a count of ten or more. Its antigen is not yet known. Base qualities were left out, and no much larger clone turns up one base away. V and J lose 1 base and 0 bases, and a span of 10 bases separates them. The CDR3 holds 15 amino acids from the cysteine to the phenylalanine. Only the CDR3 part of the read is kept: 45 bases, read in frame from the first base. Based on the germline V gene, the CDR1 and CDR2 sequences are MNHEY and SVGEGT.

The library was produced with 5' RACE. For sequencing, a NextSeq 500 was employed. The TCR library protocol attached a unique molecular identifier to each TCR cDNA molecule to allow correction of PCR and sequencing errors. In the authors' own workflow: Decombinator tools were used for TCR identification, UMI-based error correction and CDR3 extraction. TCRs above a frequency of 2 per 1,000, corresponding to the top 1% of the tumor frequency distribution, were defined as expanded. Rényi diversity was computed with the R vegan package after subsampling each repertoire 100 times to 5,000 TCRs. CDR3 similarity networks were constructed using string-kernel similarity of amino acid triplets, with links drawn between CDR3s whose pairwise similarity was above 0.82. The public reads were run again by TCRdb, first through fastp at Q25 and then through MiXCR, and only productive beta chains were kept. All rows with the same CDR3 protein become a single entry with the most common DNA and genes. The V and J calls come from TCRdb's annotation, not from the publication. Present in this sample are approximately 47,000 distinct CDR3 sequences, about 7.4% of which were seen just once. The biggest ten clones account for roughly an eighth of the sample.

This clonotype was sampled from a female donor with early-stage non-small cell lung cancer. Source: PBMCs, taken at surgery. The rearrangement combines TRBV6-2 or TRBV6-3 with TRBJ2-7, with the D gene too uncertain to name. The DNA sequence reads TGTGCCAGCAGTTACTACCTCCACGTCTCCTACGAGCAGTACTTC. This codes for CASSYYLHVSYEQYF.